This T cell receptor beta chain was identified in a study of OX40 agonist ivuxolimab in advanced cancers. As for the study in general: Recorded diagnoses for dose-escalation patients were hepatocellular carcinoma, melanoma, renal cell or head and neck cancer. Earlier treatment with anti-PD-1, anti-PD-L1 or anti-CTLA-4 was permitted, and around 36% had received some.

TCRdb's copy holds only in-frame clones and misses some; the assay was immunoSEQ multiplex PCR. The table has under 85,000 clones, approximately 86% seen once. Study-wide results and caveats: Antigen specificity was not determined for the expanded peripheral T cells. Some of the lowest clonal expansion was seen in partial responders at 0.1-3.0 mg/kg.

With regard to this clone: Its antigen is not known.

The sequencing used CD4+ or CD8+ T cells sorted from blood, collected in a trial of the OX40 agonist ivuxolimab. This clonotype was obtained from an adult with an advanced solid tumor such as melanoma, head and neck, liver or kidney cancer.

This chain's CDR3 is CASSLRAGADTQYF. CDR3 coding DNA: TGTGCCAGCAGTTTACGTGCGGGGGCAGATACGCAGTATTTT. The chain carries TRBV27 and TRBJ2-3; 7 nucleotides match TRBD2. This CDR3 is built from 14 residues. Losses at the gene ends were 2 bases for V and 4 bases for J; bases not matched to a gene: 3. The germline V gene encodes CDR1 MNHEY and CDR2 SMNVEV (reference sequence).